This paragraph reports one T cell receptor (beta chain). The record originates from a study of shared clonotypes between healthy human individuals. Sequenced by immunoSEQ multiplex PCR; TCRdb stores in-frame clones only, minus some. The table lists approximately 2,000,000 clones, around 93% of them singletons. Germline V gene data show CDR1 as SSHAT and CDR2 as FNYEAQ (reference sequence). CDR3 length: 16 amino acids. J gave up 6 bases and V 2 bases, and 8 bases lay outside the gene matches. Naive CD8 cells lacked CD45RO and underwent positive selection for CCR7, leaving out terminally differentiated effector memory CD45RA+ cells.

The genes are TRBV7-7 and TRBJ2-2; the match to TRBD1 covers 8 bases. The sequencing input was naive CD8+ T cells from PBMCs. This receptor was identified in a man aged 18-30 years in good health. Some clones in this sample may be carry-over from other donors' samples. This CDR3 is CASSLSGQGGAGELFF. CDR3 sequence (DNA): TGTGCCAGCAGCTTAAGTGGACAGGGTGGGGCCGGGGAGCTGTTTTTT.